These 31 T cell receptor beta chains were all obtained from the same sample, sequenced in a study of T-cell reconstitution after alpha-beta-depleted transplantation in children. Preparation of the TCRbeta library was carried out with unique molecular identifiers. TCRdb passed the PCR reads through MiXCR, listing each CDR3 protein once. The sample yields over 300,000 distinct CDR3 sequences, about a tenth seen once. Source: PBMCs from the stem cell graft donor, taken from the stem cell graft. The origin of the receptors is a human donor who donated a stem cell graft to a child with acute lymphoblastic leukemia.

This clonotype was found a few times. The chain is built from TRBV28 and TRBJ2-5, with D possibly matching TRBD1 (6 bases). Trimming took 6 bases from V and 1 from J, leaving 18 bases between them. The length of the CDR3 is 16 residues. The germline CDR1 and CDR2 sequences are MDHEN and SYDVKM. The chain's CDR3 is CASRSMPGVIQETQYF. In DNA, the CDR3 is TGTGCCAGCAGGTCAATGCCAGGGGTGATCCAAGAGACCCAGTACTTC. Combining the CDR3 with reference TRBV28 and TRBJ2-5 gives the whole variable domain DVKVTQSSRYLVKRTGEKVFLECVQDMDHENMFWYRQDPGLGLRLIYFSYDVKMKEKGDIPEGYSVSREKKERFSLILESASTNQTSMYLCASRSMPGVIQETQYFGPGTRLLVL.

There are many counts of this clonotype. The rearrangement uses TRBV29-1 and TRBJ1-1, with D uncertain. Per germline, CDR1 SQVTM and CDR2 ANQGSEA. This CDR3 spans 13 amino acids. Trimming took off 4 bases at V and 1 base at J, with 10 bases between the two ends. CDR3 coding DNA: TGCAGCGTTGCCGGGTTTTCGAACACTGAAGCTTTCTTT. This sequence encodes CSVAGFSNTEAFF.

This clonotype has only a few counts. The V gene is TRBV20-1, the J gene TRBJ2-3; TRBD1 is a possible D gene (5 bases). V was cut by 6 bases and J by 3 bases, with 10 bases left in between. The CDR3 length is 12 residues. CDR1 is DFQATT and CDR2 is SNEGSKA in the germline V gene (reference sequence). The CDR3 DNA sequence: TGCAGTGCCCCAGGGCTTACAGATACGCAGTATTTT. This translates into CSAPGLTDTQYF.

The J gene is TRBJ1-5, the V gene TRBV1; TRBD1 reflects the table's D call only, with no check against the DNA. TRBV1 is assigned pseudogene status. The length of the CDR3 is 14 residues. The CDR3 reads CVTYQGADNQPQHF. CDR3 nucleotides: TGCGTTACATACCAGGGGGCAGATAATCAGCCCCAGCATTTT.

The chain employs TRBV7-2 and TRBJ2-3; weak D call: TRBD2 (5 bases). Germline V lookup: CDR1 SGHTA, CDR2 FQGNSA. The CDR3 extends over 15 amino acids. V was cut by 2 bases and J by 6 bases, with 15 bases left in between. The CDR3: CASSLFALASDTQYF. CDR3 coding DNA: TGTGCCAGCAGCTTATTTGCCCTAGCATCGGATACGCAGTATTTT.

The table lists this clonotype with a few counts. This sequence joins TRBV9 and TRBJ2-7, with 7 positions matching TRBD2. Germline CDR1 is SGDLS and CDR2 is YYNGEE. This CDR3 has 15 residues. V was pared by 4 bases and J by 4 bases, with 11 bases of the junction left unmatched. The CDR3 sequence: CASSPGAGEKYEQYF. The CDR3 DNA is TGTGCCAGCAGCCCAGGTGCGGGAGAGAAATACGAGCAGTACTTC. Full variable domain (missing parts from reference TRBV9 and TRBJ2-7): DSGVTQTPKHLITATGQRVTLRCSPRSGDLSVYWYQQSLDQGLQFLIQYYNGEERAKGNILERFSAQQFPDLHSELNLSSLELGDSALYFCASSPGAGEKYEQYFGPGTRLTVT.

This clonotype was picked up a small number of times. This sequence joins TRBV6-2 or TRBV6-3 and TRBJ2-5, with 8 bases fitting TRBD2. V gave up 0 bases and J gave up 6 bases; unmatched junction bases: 6. The CDR3 is made up of 15 amino acids. CDR1 and CDR2 (germline): MNHEY, SVGEGT. Written as DNA, the CDR3 is TGTGCCAGCAGTTACTCAAAGCGGGAGCGGAAGACCCAGTACTTC. Its translation: CASSYSKRERKTQYF.

This clonotype occurred a few times. The chain links TRBV5-6 to TRBJ1-1; maybe TRBD1 (5 bases). CDR1 and CDR2 from the germline V gene are SGHDT and YYEEEE. Trimming stripped 1 base from V and 8 bases from J, with 15 bases between. This CDR3 comprises 14 residues. CDR3 region: CASSLWDGRVEAFF. The CDR3 DNA is TGTGCCAGCAGCTTGTGGGACGGACGGGTCGAAGCTTTCTTT.

The chain combines TRBV7-3 with TRBJ1-1; a possible D gene is TRBD1 (5 bases). V was pared by 2 bases and J by 4 bases, with 11 bases between. This CDR3 has 14 amino acids. Germline V gene sequence: CDR1 SGHTA, CDR2 FQGTGA. CDR3 in DNA: TGTGCCAGCAGCTTATCATCAGGGAGCACTGAAGCTTTCTTT. It encodes CASSLSSGSTEAFF.

The table lists this clonotype with many counts. CDR3 protein: CASSPAGRVTGELFF. CDR3 DNA: TGCGCCAGCAGCCCAGCGGGTCGAGTCACCGGGGAGCTGTTTTTT. The chain carries TRBV4-3 and TRBJ2-2; possible D gene TRBD2, 6 bases. The CDR3 loop spans 15 amino acids. Trimming pared 4 bases from V and 4 bases from J, leaving 13 bases between. Germline assignment: CDR1 LGHNA and CDR2 YSLEER.

In its sample, this clonotype was seen a few times. The chain is built from TRBV18 and TRBJ2-5, with unresolved D. This CDR3 has 13 amino acids. Germline values: CDR1 KGHSH, CDR2 LQKENI. V lost 0 bases and J lost 4, with 6 bases in between. The DNA for the CDR3 is TGTGCCAGCTCACCACCGCCTCCAGAGACCCAGTACTTC. This codes for CASSPPPPETQYF.

This chain connects TRBV5-1 to TRBJ2-5; D perhaps matches TRBD2 (6 bases). Per germline, CDR1 SGHRS and CDR2 YFSETQ. This CDR3 region has 15 residues. Trimming removed 7 bases from V and 4 bases from J, with 20 bases in between. CDR3: CASSPPGGTPETQYF. The CDR3, as DNA: TGCGCCAGCTCCCCTCCCGGCGGGACCCCAGAGACCCAGTACTTC.

The chain recombines TRBV7-9 with TRBJ2-3; D perhaps matches TRBD2 (5 bases). There are 15 residues in the CDR3. Germline loops: CDR1 SEHNR, CDR2 FQNEAQ (reference sequence). Trimming took off 5 bases at V and 1 base at J, with 13 bases between the two ends. CDR3 protein: CASSPGVAGTDTQYF. The DNA for the CDR3 is TGTGCCAGCAGCCCCGGGGTGGCGGGCACAGATACGCAGTATTTT. The full variable domain, in which reference TRBV7-9 and TRBJ2-3 provide the parts outside the CDR3, is DTGVSQNPRHKITKRGQNVTFRCDPISEHNRLYWYRQTLGQGPEFLTYFQNEAQLEKSRLLSDRFSAERPKGSFSTLEIQRTEQGDSAMYLCASSPGVAGTDTQYFGPGTRLTVL.

The V and J genes are TRBV5-7 and TRBJ2-2, with 9 bases aligning to TRBD1. TRBV5-7 is known as an ORF, though its function is uncertain. V was clipped by 3 bases and J by 1 base; unmatched bases: 7. The CDR3 totals 17 residues. CDR3 sequence (DNA): TGTGCCAGCAGCTCCCCGGACAGGGGAGGGAACACCGGGGAGCTGTTTTTT. Residues: CASSSPDRGGNTGELFF.

V is TRBV28 and J is TRBJ2-5; a weak D match, TRBD1 (6 bases). Deletions cut 6 bases from V and 5 bases from J, with 13 bases between. The length of the CDR3 is 13 residues. CDR1 and CDR2 from the germline V gene are MDHEN and SYDVKM. This chain's CDR3 is CASRSGTQETQYF. The CDR3 nucleotides are TGTGCCAGCAGGTCCGGGACACAGGAGACCCAGTACTTC. The full variable domain, rest sourced from reference TRBV28 and TRBJ2-5, is DVKVTQSSRYLVKRTGEKVFLECVQDMDHENMFWYRQDPGLGLRLIYFSYDVKMKEKGDIPEGYSVSREKKERFSLILESASTNQTSMYLCASRSGTQETQYFGPGTRLLVL.

This clonotype has just a few counts. The chain couples TRBV5-1 to TRBJ2-1, with 9 bases identical to TRBD1. J gave up 6 bases and V 3 bases, and 4 bases lay outside the gene matches. CDR1 is SGHRS and CDR2 is YFSETQ in the germline V gene. This CDR3 is 14 amino acids long. The CDR3 loop is CASSYRTGANEQFF. In DNA form, the CDR3 reads TGCGCCAGCAGCTACCGGACAGGGGCCAATGAGCAGTTCTTC.

The sample holds many counts of this clonotype. This chain uses TRBV7-8 with TRBJ1-1; the D is unclear. V was cut by 5 bases and J by 2 bases, with 9 bases left in between. The CDR3 has 13 amino acids. Looked up from germline, CDR1 is SGHVS and CDR2 is FQNEAQ. The CDR3 region is CASSDRPNTEAFF. CDR3 sequence (DNA): TGTGCCAGCAGCGACCGTCCAAACACTGAAGCTTTCTTT.

This clonotype occurred a few times. This rearrangement joins TRBV5-1 to TRBJ2-5; unclear D gene. This CDR3 region has 14 residues. Trimming took off 0 bases at V and 4 bases at J, with 10 bases between the two ends. The germline CDR1 and CDR2 sequences are SGHRS and YFSETQ. The CDR3 here is CASSLVLVGETQYF. Written as DNA, the CDR3 is TGCGCCAGCAGCTTGGTCTTGGTTGGAGAGACCCAGTACTTC. Based on the CDR3 plus reference TRBV5-1 and TRBJ2-5, the full variable domain is KAGVTQTPRYLIKTRGQQVTLSCSPISGHRSVSWYQQTPGQGLQFLFEYFSETQRNKGNFPGRFSGRQFSNSRSEMNVSTLELGDSALYLCASSLVLVGETQYFGPGTRLLVL.

The J gene is TRBJ2-2, the V gene TRBV5-1; no clear D gene. The germline gives CDR1 SGHRS, CDR2 YFSETQ. V was trimmed by 2 bases and J by 10 bases, leaving 18 bases between them. The CDR3 has 15 residues. The CDR3 protein is CASSLVVGVEMELFF. The CDR3 nucleotides are TGCGCCAGCAGCTTAGTGGTCGGAGTGGAGATGGAGCTGTTTTTT. Using reference TRBV5-1 and TRBJ2-2 for the parts outside the CDR3, the full variable domain is KAGVTQTPRYLIKTRGQQVTLSCSPISGHRSVSWYQQTPGQGLQFLFEYFSETQRNKGNFPGRFSGRQFSNSRSEMNVSTLELGDSALYLCASSLVVGVEMELFFGEGSRLTVL.

This clonotype was picked up many times. The rearrangement joins TRBV12-3 or TRBV12-4 to TRBJ2-1, with TRBD2 matching 9 bases. V was pared by 2 bases and J by 6 bases, with 11 bases of the junction left unmatched. CDR3 length: 17 amino acids. Written as DNA, the CDR3 is TGTGCCAGCAGTTTATCGGCTAGCGGGATGAGGGGCAATGAGCAGTTCTTC. Amino acids: CASSLSASGMRGNEQFF.

This chain joins TRBV5-1 and TRBJ2-6; D ambiguous. V was pared by 2 bases and J by 0 bases, with 9 bases between. This CDR3 is 16 amino acids long. The germline V gene has CDR1 SGHRS and CDR2 YFSETQ. CDR3 coding DNA: TGCGCCAGCAGCTTAGCTACAAACTCTGGGGCCAACGTCCTGACTTTC. Its protein is CASSLATNSGANVLTF.

V is TRBV4-2 and J is TRBJ2-3; 10 bases are shared with TRBD2. The V gene's germline CDR1 is LGHNA and CDR2 YNFKEQ. There are 20 residues in the CDR3. The V segment lost 5 bases and the J segment 4 bases; nucleotides outside the gene matches: 21. The CDR3 coding sequence is TGTGCCAGCAGCGCAGCAGGACTAGCGGCCGGCTATTTAGGCGCAGATACGCAGTATTTT. It is translated as CASSAAGLAAGYLGADTQYF.

CDR3 nucleotide sequence: TGTGCCAGCAGCTTAGTAGGACTAGCGTCATACGAGCAGTACTTC. Its protein product is CASSLVGLASYEQYF. The J gene is TRBJ2-7, the V gene TRBV7-9; 9 bases align to TRBD2. V was clipped by 1 base and J by 4 bases; unmatched bases: 5. The germline gives CDR1 SEHNR, CDR2 FQNEAQ (reference sequence). CDR3 length: 15 residues.

This clonotype has a handful of counts. V usage is TRBV7-2 and J usage is TRBJ2-7; tentative D call: TRBD2 (5 bases). Germline CDR1 reads SGHTA; CDR2 reads FQGNSA. Trimming took off 5 bases at V and 3 bases at J, with 17 bases between the two ends. The CDR3 covers 15 residues. In DNA, the CDR3 is TGTGCCAGCAGCCCCCCGGGGAGCGCGAGCTACGAGCAGTACTTC. Its translation: CASSPPGSASYEQYF.

The V and J genes are TRBV5-6 and TRBJ1-5; TRBD1 aligns across 9 bases. Germline V lookup: CDR1 SGHDT, CDR2 YYEEEE. The CDR3 totals 14 residues. V was clipped by 5 bases and J by 7 bases; unmatched bases: 7. The CDR3 spells CASSVQGAYQPQHF. CDR3 DNA: TGTGCCAGCAGTGTACAGGGGGCGTACCAGCCCCAGCATTTT.

V gene TRBV7-2 combines with J gene TRBJ2-7; 10 nucleotides agree with TRBD1. The trim removed 3 bases at V and 3 bases at J, leaving 11 bases unmatched. Germline loops: CDR1 SGHTA, CDR2 FQGNSA. The CDR3 has 17 residues. CDR3 nucleotides: TGTGCCAGCAGCTTTAGGTTCTCCGGGACAGGGGACTACGAGCAGTACTTC. This translates into CASSFRFSGTGDYEQYF. Combining the CDR3 with reference TRBV7-2 and TRBJ2-7 gives the whole variable domain GAGVSQSPSNKVTEKGKDVELRCDPISGHTALYWYRQSLGQGLEFLIYFQGNSAPDKSGLPSDRFSAERTGGSVSTLTIQRTQQEDSAVYLCASSFRFSGTGDYEQYFGPGTRLTVT.

This clonotype appeared many times. V usage is TRBV7-3 and J usage is TRBJ2-1; D tentatively reads TRBD1 or TRBD2 (5 bases each). The CDR3 sequence is 13 residues long. Germline CDR1 SGHTA, CDR2 FQGTGA. V lost 4 bases and J 4 bases, leaving 8 bases between the germline ends. Here the CDR3 DNA reads TGTGCCAGCAGCTCCGGGGCGTACAATGAGCAGTTCTTC. Residues: CASSSGAYNEQFF.

The V gene is TRBV29-1, the J gene TRBJ2-1; D gene uncertain. The V end lost 2 bases, the J end lost 7 bases, and 6 bases lay between the germline ends. This CDR3 is built from 11 residues. The V gene's germline CDR1 is SQVTM and CDR2 ANQGSEA. CDR3 region: CSVETFNEQFF. In DNA form, the CDR3 reads TGCAGCGTTGAAACTTTTAATGAGCAGTTCTTC.

The J gene is TRBJ1-2, the V gene TRBV11-2; 7 positions agree with TRBD1. CDR1 SGHAT and CDR2 FQNNGV come from the germline V gene. This CDR3 spans 16 amino acids. V gave up 5 bases and J gave up 0 bases; unmatched junction bases: 9. CDR3 sequence: CASSRDRLSSNYGYTF. CDR3 coding DNA: TGTGCCAGCAGCCGGGACAGACTAAGCTCTAACTATGGCTACACCTTC.

This clonotype has only a few counts. V and J are TRBV9 and TRBJ1-4; the D is unclear. Looked up from germline, CDR1 is SGDLS and CDR2 is YYNGEE. The CDR3 spans 14 residues. V lost 3 bases and J lost 8, with 14 bases in between. CDR3 sequence reads: CASSAGAAAEKLFF. Written as DNA, the CDR3 is TGTGCCAGCAGCGCAGGCGCGGCGGCCGAAAAACTGTTTTTT.

This chain links TRBV7-9 with TRBJ2-7, with 7 bases fitting TRBD1. The V gene's germline CDR1 is SEHNR and CDR2 FQNEAQ (reference sequence). V was pared by 5 bases and J by 0 bases, with 4 bases of the junction left unmatched. The CDR3 loop spans 14 amino acids. The CDR3 coding sequence is TGTGCCAGCAGCGCGACAGGGAACTCCTACGAGCAGTACTTC. This codes for CASSATGNSYEQYF. The complete variable domain, with remaining parts taken from reference TRBV7-9 and TRBJ2-7, reads DTGVSQNPRHKITKRGQNVTFRCDPISEHNRLYWYRQTLGQGPEFLTYFQNEAQLEKSRLLSDRFSAERPKGSFSTLEIQRTEQGDSAMYLCASSATGNSYEQYFGPGTRLTVT.